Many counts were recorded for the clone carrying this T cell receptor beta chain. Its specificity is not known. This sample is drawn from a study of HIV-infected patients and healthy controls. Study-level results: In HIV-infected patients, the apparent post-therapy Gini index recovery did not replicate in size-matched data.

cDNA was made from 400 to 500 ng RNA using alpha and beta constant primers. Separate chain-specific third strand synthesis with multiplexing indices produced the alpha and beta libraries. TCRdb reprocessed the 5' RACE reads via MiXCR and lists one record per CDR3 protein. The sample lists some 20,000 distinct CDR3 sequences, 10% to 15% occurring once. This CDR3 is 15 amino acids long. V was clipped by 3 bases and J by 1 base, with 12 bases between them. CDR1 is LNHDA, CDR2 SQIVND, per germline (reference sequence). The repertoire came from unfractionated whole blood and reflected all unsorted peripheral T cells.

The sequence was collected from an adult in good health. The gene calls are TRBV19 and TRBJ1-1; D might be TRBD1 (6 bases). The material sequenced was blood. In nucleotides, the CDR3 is TGTGCCAGTAGTATTGTCTGGGACACGAACACTGAAGCTTTCTTT. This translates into CASSIVWDTNTEAFF.